The sample holds many counts of the clone carrying this T cell receptor beta chain. Its antigen is unidentified. The record originates from a study of T-cell memory formation after mild COVID-19. Germline lookup yields CDR1 SGHRS and CDR2 YFSETQ. The trim removed 4 bases at V and 7 bases at J, leaving 2 bases unmatched. CDR3 size: 12 residues. Overall study results and limits: The pre-infection memory compartment contained some responding clones, suggesting cross-reactive memory joined.

Researchers used 5'RACE with constant-segment primers to make TCR alpha and TCR beta cDNA libraries that carry sample barcodes and UMIs. From the 5' RACE reads, TCRdb called clonotypes with MiXCR, one entry per CDR3 protein. The table has roughly 380,000 distinct CDR3 sequences, around 27% seen once; the top ten hold around an eighth. This receptor was identified in an adult woman who had mild COVID-19 (a few samples of this study predate the infection). Cell type and time point are not known. The chain uses TRBV5-1 and TRBJ2-1; 7 bases agree with TRBD1. Sequenced: PBMCs or a T cell subset sorted from them (not recorded which). This CDR3 is CASSAQGNEQFF. The CDR3 DNA is TGCGCCAGCAGCGCACAGGGGAATGAGCAGTTCTTC.